A selection of T cell receptor beta chains follows, all from one sample in a study of shared clonotypes between healthy human individuals. Here immunoSEQ multiplex PCR was the method, and the copy in TCRdb shows in-frame clones only, minus some. In the table there are 950,000 to 1,100,000 clones, about 76% of which are singletons. Sequenced input: memory CD4+ T cells sorted from blood. Source of these receptors: a man between 18 and 35 years old in good health. The CDR3 runs from the conserved cysteine through the conserved F or W. D genes are given only for firm matches. Not every row has a clone size; where given, it reads once, few, many or a size class.

D gene | J gene | V gene | clone size | CDR3 protein | CDR3 DNA
NA | TRBJ2-1 | TRBV29-1 | NA | CSVEETGTPNDEQFF | TGCAGCGTTGAAGAGACTGGGACTCCAAATGATGAGCAGTTCTTC
TRBD2 | TRBJ2-3 | TRBV4-2 | NA | CASSQETSGGSSSTDTQYF | TGTGCCAGCAGCCAAGAGACTAGCGGGGGGTCCTCTAGCACAGATACGCAGTATTTT
TRBD1 | TRBJ1-1 | TRBV5-1 | NA | CASTLDRGNTEAFF | TGCGCCAGCACCTTGGACAGGGGGAACACTGAAGCTTTCTTT
NA | TRBJ2-3 | TRBV10-2 | once | CASRDGVAATDTQYF | TGCGCCAGCAGGGATGGGGTTGCGGCCACAGATACGCAGTATTTT
NA | TRBJ2-1 | TRBV2 | NA | CASSGRPNEQFF | TGTGCCAGCAGTGGGCGGCCCAATGAGCAGTTCTTC
TRBD2 | TRBJ2-5 | TRBV19 | few | CASSISRTSGGRETQYF | TGTGCCAGTAGTATTTCTCGGACTAGCGGGGGTAGAGAGACCCAGTACTTC
NA | TRBJ1-5 | TRBV27 | few | CAIAGSYNQPQHF | TGTGCCATTGCGGGCTCCTACAATCAGCCCCAGCATTTT
NA | TRBJ1-5 | TRBV5-8 | once | CATQEGNQPQHF | TGTGCCACCCAGGAAGGCAATCAGCCCCAGCATTTT
TRBD1 | TRBJ1-4 | TRBV2 | NA | CASSADRGANEKLFF | TGTGCCAGCAGTGCGGACAGGGGTGCTAATGAAAAACTGTTTTTT
NA | TRBJ1-2 | TRBV7-9 | NA | CASSFTQGGNGYTF | TGTGCCAGCAGCTTCACCCAGGGTGGGAATGGCTACACCTTC
NA | TRBJ1-1 | TRBV2 | NA | CASLGQRLTEAFF | TGTGCCAGCCTCGGACAGAGGCTAACTGAAGCTTTCTTT
TRBD1 | TRBJ1-2 | TRBV18 | NA | CASSPPTGNGYTF | TGTGCCAGCTCACCACCGACAGGGAATGGCTACACCTTC
NA | TRBJ2-7 | TRBV10-3 | NA | CAISVANLYEQYF | TGTGCCATCAGTGTGGCGAATCTATACGAGCAGTACTTC
TRBD1 | TRBJ1-2 | TRBV29-1 | NA | CSVVDRVSGYTF | TGCAGCGTTGTCGACAGGGTGAGTGGCTACACCTTC
NA | TRBJ2-3 | TRBV13 | NA | CASSLTSDTADTQYF | TGTGCCAGCAGCTTAACCAGCGACACGGCAGATACGCAGTATTTT
TRBD1 | TRBJ2-5 | TRBV6-1 | NA | CASSVQGQTQYF | TGTGCCAGCAGTGTACAGGGGCAGACCCAGTACTTC
TRBD1 | TRBJ2-3 | TRBV30 | few | CAWSAYRGSTDTQYF | TGTGCCTGGAGCGCCTACAGGGGTTCCACAGATACGCAGTATTTT
NA | TRBJ2-7 | TRBV30 | NA | CAWSAPPTYEQYF | TGTGCCTGGAGTGCACCCCCCACGTACGAGCAGTACTTC
NA | TRBJ2-3 | TRBV4-3 | NA | CASSQSKPSTDTQYF | TGCGCCAGCAGCCAATCCAAACCTAGCACAGATACGCAGTATTTT
NA | TRBJ2-3 | TRBV9 | once | CASSVAPGPTHTDTQYF | TGTGCCAGCAGCGTAGCGCCGGGCCCTACCCACACAGATACGCAGTATTTT
NA | TRBJ1-3 | TRBV27 | NA | CASRRGGGNTIYF | TGTGCCAGCAGGCGAGGAGGGGGGAACACCATATATTTT
TRBD1 | TRBJ1-2 | TRBV28 | NA | CASRDPGTGGPYGYTF | TGTGCCAGCAGGGACCCCGGGACAGGGGGCCCCTATGGCTACACCTTC
NA | TRBJ1-5 | TRBV19 | NA | CASSWASPSNQPQHF | TGTGCCAGTAGCTGGGCCAGCCCTAGCAATCAGCCCCAGCATTTT
NA | TRBJ1-5 | TRBV28 | NA | CASSLESGAQPQHF | TGTGCCAGCAGCCTAGAGTCGGGGGCTCAGCCCCAGCATTTT
NA | TRBJ1-1 | TRBV21-1 | NA | CATPREGRPNTEAFF | TGTGCCACGCCCCGAGAGGGACGTCCGAACACTGAAGCTTTCTTT
NA | TRBJ1-1 | TRBV2 | NA | CASKGNGDTEAFF | TGTGCCAGCAAAGGAAATGGGGACACTGAAGCTTTCTTT
TRBD2 | TRBJ2-5 | TRBV28 | many | CASSSGTSQETQYF | TGTGCCAGCAGTTCCGGGACTAGCCAGGAGACCCAGTACTTC
NA | TRBJ2-7 | TRBV4-1 | NA | CASSQVGLANPYEQYF | TGCGCCAGCAGCCAAGTCGGGCTAGCCAATCCCTACGAGCAGTACTTC
NA | TRBJ1-6 | TRBV5-6 | NA | CASSLGQMYNSPLHF | TGTGCCAGCAGCTTGGGGCAGATGTATAATTCACCCCTCCACTTT
NA | TRBJ1-3 | TRBV4-1 | once | CASSQRQSSGNTIYF | TGCGCCAGCAGCCAACGACAGAGCTCTGGAAACACCATATATTTT
TRBD1 | TRBJ1-4 | TRBV2 | NA | CASRSQGVFSATNEKLFF | TGTGCCAGCAGATCGCAGGGGGTATTTAGCGCAACTAATGAAAAACTGTTTTTT
NA | TRBJ2-7 | TRBV10-3 | NA | CAISDLGRGGHYEQYF | TGTGCCATCAGTGATCTGGGTCGAGGGGGACACTACGAGCAGTACTTC
NA | TRBJ2-7 | TRBV7-9 | NA | CASSLGGTNYEQYF | TGTGCCAGCAGCTTAGGGGGAACAAACTACGAGCAGTACTTC
NA | TRBJ2-5 | TRBV9 | NA | CASSVNVDAGETQYF | TGTGCCAGCAGCGTTAACGTAGATGCCGGAGAGACCCAGTACTTC
NA | TRBJ2-2 | TRBV9 | NA | CASSARQGAGELFF | TGTGCCAGCAGCGCTCGGCAGGGCGCCGGGGAGCTGTTTTTT
NA | TRBJ2-1 | TRBV29-1 | NA | CSAQGVNNEQFF | TGCAGCGCCCAAGGGGTGAACAATGAGCAGTTCTTC
TRBD1 | TRBJ2-7 | TRBV7-2 | NA | CASSLFPGQSYF | TGTGCCAGCAGCTTATTCCCGGGACAGTCGTACTTC
NA | TRBJ2-3 | TRBV19 | NA | CASSTEGVGIDTQYF | TGTGCCAGTAGTACAGAGGGTGTGGGGATAGATACGCAGTATTTT
NA | TRBJ1-5 | TRBV7-2 | NA | CASSPFNQPQHF | TGTGCCAGCAGCCCATTCAATCAGCCCCAGCATTTT
TRBD1 | TRBJ1-5 | TRBV25-1 | NA | CASSKGAGQPQHF | TGTGCCAGCAGTAAGGGGGCTGGTCAGCCCCAGCATTTT
NA | TRBJ2-3 | TRBV5-1 | NA | CASSSRDTDTQYF | TGCGCCAGCAGCTCCAGGGACACAGATACGCAGTATTTT
NA | TRBJ1-5 | TRBV23-1 | NA | CASYICGNQPQHF | TGCGCCAGCTATATTTGCGGCAATCAGCCCCAGCATTTT
NA | TRBJ1-1 | TRBV5-5 | NA | CASSWTRNTEAFF | TGTGCCAGCAGCTGGACTAGGAACACTGAAGCTTTCTTT
NA | TRBJ2-7 | TRBV2 | once | CASSVVLREQYF | TGTGCCAGCAGTGTCGTCCTGAGGGAGCAGTACTTC
NA | TRBJ1-5 | TRBV4-1 | many | CASSQDEGWGGTQPQHF | TGCGCCAGCAGCCAAGATGAGGGTTGGGGGGGGACTCAGCCCCAGCATTTT
NA | TRBJ2-5 | TRBV15 | few | CATSRGTNAGGQQETQYF | TGTGCCACCAGCAGGGGGACCAACGCCGGGGGGCAACAAGAGACCCAGTACTTC
NA | TRBJ1-5 | TRBV10-2 | many | CASSEATGAGDNQPQHF | TGCGCCAGCAGTGAGGCTACAGGTGCAGGGGACAATCAGCCCCAGCATTTT
TRBD2 | TRBJ2-2 | TRBV19 | NA | CASSIDRAGGPGELFF | TGTGCCAGTAGTATAGATAGAGCGGGAGGTCCCGGGGAGCTGTTTTTT
NA | TRBJ2-2 | TRBV5-1 | many | CASSLVVTPNTGELFF | TGCGCCAGCAGCTTGGTCGTGACCCCGAACACCGGGGAGCTGTTTTTT
NA | TRBJ2-3 | TRBV5-4 | NA | CASSLVSDTQYF | TGTGCCAGCAGCTTGGTATCGGATACGCAGTATTTT
TRBD1 | TRBJ1-6 | TRBV10-3 | NA | CAIRPGQGANSPLHF | TGTGCCATCAGGCCGGGACAGGGGGCCAATTCACCCCTCCACTTT
NA | TRBJ2-2 | TRBV5-1 | NA | CASSGGPSTGELFF | TGCGCCAGCAGCGGGGGCCCAAGCACCGGGGAGCTGTTTTTT
NA | TRBJ1-1 | TRBV30 | few | CAWSWVQGNTEAFF | TGTGCCTGGAGTTGGGTACAGGGGAACACTGAAGCTTTCTTT
NA | TRBJ2-7 | TRBV2 | once | CASSEVRGTYEQYF | TGTGCCAGCAGTGAAGTCCGGGGAACCTACGAGCAGTACTTC
NA | TRBJ2-1 | TRBV4-2 | few | CASSQVAGSYNEQFF | TGTGCCAGCAGCCAAGTTGCAGGATCCTACAATGAGCAGTTCTTC
TRBD1 | TRBJ1-2 | TRBV2 | NA | CASSKGQGVGYTF | TGTGCCAGCAGTAAGGGACAGGGGGTTGGCTACACCTTC
NA | TRBJ1-1 | TRBV19 | NA | CASSTFRPLGRYTEAFF | TGTGCCAGTAGCACCTTCAGGCCTCTGGGGCGGTACACTGAAGCTTTCTTT
TRBD2 | TRBJ2-5 | TRBV11-3 | NA | CASSLGGEETQYF | TGTGCCAGCAGCTTGGGAGGGGAAGAGACCCAGTACTTC
NA | TRBJ2-4 | TRBV11-2 | few | CASSLPHIAKNIQYF | TGTGCCAGCAGCTTACCACATATAGCCAAAAACATTCAGTACTTC